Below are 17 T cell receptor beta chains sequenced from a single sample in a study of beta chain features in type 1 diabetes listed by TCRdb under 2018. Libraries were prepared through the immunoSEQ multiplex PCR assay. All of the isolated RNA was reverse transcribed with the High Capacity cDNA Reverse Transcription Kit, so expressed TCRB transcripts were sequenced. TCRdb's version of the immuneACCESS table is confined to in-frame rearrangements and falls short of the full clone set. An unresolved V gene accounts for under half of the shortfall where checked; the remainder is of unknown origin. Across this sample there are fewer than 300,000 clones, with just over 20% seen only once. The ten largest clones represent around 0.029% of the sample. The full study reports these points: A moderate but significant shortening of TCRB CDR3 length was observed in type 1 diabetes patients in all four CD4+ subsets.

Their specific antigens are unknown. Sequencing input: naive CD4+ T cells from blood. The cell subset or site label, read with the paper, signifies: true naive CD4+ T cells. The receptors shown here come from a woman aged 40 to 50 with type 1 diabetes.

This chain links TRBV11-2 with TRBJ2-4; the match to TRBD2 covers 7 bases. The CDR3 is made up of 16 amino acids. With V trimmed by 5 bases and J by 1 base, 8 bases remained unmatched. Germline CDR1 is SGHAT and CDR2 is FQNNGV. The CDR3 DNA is TGTGCCAGCAGCCCGCAGGGACTACTGGCCAAAAACATTCAGTACTTC. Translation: CASSPQGLLAKNIQYF.

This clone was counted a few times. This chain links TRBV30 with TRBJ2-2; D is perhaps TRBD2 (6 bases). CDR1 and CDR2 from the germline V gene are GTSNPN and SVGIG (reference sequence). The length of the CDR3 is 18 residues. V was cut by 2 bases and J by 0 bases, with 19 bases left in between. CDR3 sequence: CAWSKVRDSVANTGELFF. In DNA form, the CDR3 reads TGTGCCTGGAGTAAAGTCCGGGACTCAGTTGCGAACACCGGGGAGCTGTTTTTT.

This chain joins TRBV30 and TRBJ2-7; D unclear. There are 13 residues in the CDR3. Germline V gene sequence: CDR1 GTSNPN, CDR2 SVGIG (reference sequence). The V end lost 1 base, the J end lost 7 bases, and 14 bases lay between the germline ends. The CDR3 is CAWSGLSPDEQYF. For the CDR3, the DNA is TGTGCCTGGAGTGGACTTTCGCCCGATGAGCAGTACTTC.

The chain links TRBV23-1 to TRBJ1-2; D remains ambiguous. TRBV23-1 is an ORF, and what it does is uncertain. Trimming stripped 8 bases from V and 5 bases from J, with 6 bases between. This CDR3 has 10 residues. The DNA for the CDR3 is TGCGCCAGCCTCTTATATGGCTACACCTTC. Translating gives CASLLYGYTF.

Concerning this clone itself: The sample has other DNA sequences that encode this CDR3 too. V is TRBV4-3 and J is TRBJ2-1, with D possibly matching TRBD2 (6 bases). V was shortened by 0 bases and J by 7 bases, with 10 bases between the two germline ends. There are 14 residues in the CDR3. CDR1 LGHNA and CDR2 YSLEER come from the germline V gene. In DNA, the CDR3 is TGCGCCAGCAGCCAAGATGGCCGGGGGAATGAGCAGTTCTTC. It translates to CASSQDGRGNEQFF.

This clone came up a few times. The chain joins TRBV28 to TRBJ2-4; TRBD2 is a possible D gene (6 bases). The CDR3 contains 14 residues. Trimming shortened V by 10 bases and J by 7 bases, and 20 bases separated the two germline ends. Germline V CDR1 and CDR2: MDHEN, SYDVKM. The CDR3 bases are TGTGCCACACTGGACTACTCGAAAGATAACATTCAGTACTTC. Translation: CATLDYSKDNIQYF.

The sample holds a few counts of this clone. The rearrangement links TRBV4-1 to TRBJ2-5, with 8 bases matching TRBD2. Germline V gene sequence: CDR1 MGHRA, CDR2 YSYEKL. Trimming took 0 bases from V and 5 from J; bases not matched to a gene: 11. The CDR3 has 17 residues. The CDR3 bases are TGCGCCAGCAGCCAAGAGGTGGGCGGGGGGCCCGTGGAGACCCAGTACTTC. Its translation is CASSQEVGGGPVETQYF.

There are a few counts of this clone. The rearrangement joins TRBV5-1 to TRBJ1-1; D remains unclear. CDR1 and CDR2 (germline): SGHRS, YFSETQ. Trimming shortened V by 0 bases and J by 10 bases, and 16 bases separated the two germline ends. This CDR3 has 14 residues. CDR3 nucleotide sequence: TGCGCCAGCAGCTTGGGTGACACCAGTAGAGTAGCTTTCTTT. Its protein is CASSLGDTSRVAFF.

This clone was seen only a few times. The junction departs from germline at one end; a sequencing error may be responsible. The DNA for the CDR3 is TGTGCCGGGAGTAGGGGGCCCTACAATGAGCAGTTCTTC. It yields the protein CAGSRGPYNEQFF. The chain carries TRBV30 and TRBJ2-1; 7 nucleotides line up with TRBD1. CDR3 length equals 13 residues. Germline-derived CDR1 and CDR2 are GTSNPN and SVGIG (reference sequence).

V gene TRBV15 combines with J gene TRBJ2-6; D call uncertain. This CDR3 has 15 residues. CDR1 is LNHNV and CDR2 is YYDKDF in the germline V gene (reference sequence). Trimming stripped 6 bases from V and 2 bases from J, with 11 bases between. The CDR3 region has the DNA TGTGCCACCAGTTCTAGGTTGGCTGGGGCCAACGTCCTGACTTTC. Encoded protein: CATSSRLAGANVLTF.

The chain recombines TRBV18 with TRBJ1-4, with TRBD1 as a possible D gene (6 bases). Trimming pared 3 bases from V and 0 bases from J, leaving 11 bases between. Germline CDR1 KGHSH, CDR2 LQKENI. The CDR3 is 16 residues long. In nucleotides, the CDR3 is TGTGCCAGCTCACCCGGACAGATTGCAACTAATGAAAAACTGTTTTTT. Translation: CASSPGQIATNEKLFF.

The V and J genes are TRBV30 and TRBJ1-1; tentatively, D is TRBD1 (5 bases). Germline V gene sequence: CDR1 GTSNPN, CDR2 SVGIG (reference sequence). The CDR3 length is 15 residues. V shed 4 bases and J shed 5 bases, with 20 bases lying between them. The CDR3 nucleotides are TGTGCCTGGACTAGGGCAGGGACTGGTCGAACTGAAGCTTTCTTT. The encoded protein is CAWTRAGTGRTEAFF. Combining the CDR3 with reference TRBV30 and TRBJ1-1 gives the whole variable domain SQTIHQWPATLVQPVGSPLSLECTVEGTSNPNLYWYRQAAGRGLQLLFYSVGIGQISSEVPQNLSASRPQDRQFILSSKKLLLSDSGFYLCAWTRAGTGRTEAFFGQGTRLTVV.

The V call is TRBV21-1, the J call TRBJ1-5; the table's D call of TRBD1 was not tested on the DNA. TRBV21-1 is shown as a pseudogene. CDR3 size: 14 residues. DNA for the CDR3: TGTGCCAGCAGCAAAGGGGCATCAATTCAGCCCCAGCATTTT. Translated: CASSKGASIQPQHF.

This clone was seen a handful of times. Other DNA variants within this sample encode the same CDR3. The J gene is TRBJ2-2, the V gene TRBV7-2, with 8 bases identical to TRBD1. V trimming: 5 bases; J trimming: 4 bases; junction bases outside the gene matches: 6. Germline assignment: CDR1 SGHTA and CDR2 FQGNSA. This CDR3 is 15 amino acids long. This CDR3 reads CASSPQGAGTGELFF. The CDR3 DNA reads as TGTGCCAGCAGCCCTCAGGGGGCCGGCACCGGGGAGCTGTTTTTT.

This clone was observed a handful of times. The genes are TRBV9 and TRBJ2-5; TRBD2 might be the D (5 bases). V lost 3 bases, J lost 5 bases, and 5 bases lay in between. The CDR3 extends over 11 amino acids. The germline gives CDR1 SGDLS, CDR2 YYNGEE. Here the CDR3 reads CASSGGETQYF. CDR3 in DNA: TGTGCCAGCAGCGGAGGGGAGACCCAGTACTTC.

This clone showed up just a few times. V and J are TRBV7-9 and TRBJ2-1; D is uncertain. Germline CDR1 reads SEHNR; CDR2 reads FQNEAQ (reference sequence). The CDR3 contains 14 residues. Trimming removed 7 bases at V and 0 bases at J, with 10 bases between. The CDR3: CASTLQSSYNEQFF. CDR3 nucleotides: TGTGCCAGCACTTTACAGAGCTCCTACAATGAGCAGTTCTTC.

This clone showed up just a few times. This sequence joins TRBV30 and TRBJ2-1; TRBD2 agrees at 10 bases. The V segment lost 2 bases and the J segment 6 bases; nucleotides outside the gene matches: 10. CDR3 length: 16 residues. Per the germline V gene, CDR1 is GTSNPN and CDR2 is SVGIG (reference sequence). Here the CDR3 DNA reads TGTGCCTGGAGTCCTCGCTCTAGCGGGAGATTCAATGAGCAGTTCTTC. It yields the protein CAWSPRSSGRFNEQFF.